The source of this T cell receptor beta chain is a study of Ad26.COV2.S vaccination and SARS-CoV-2 variants. Clones were sequenced by immunoSEQ multiplex PCR, and TCRdb holds only the in-frame ones, with some missing. Seen here are some 520,000 clones, approximately 88% observed once, and the top ten hold 13%. CDR1 is MDHEN and CDR2 is SYDVKM in the germline V gene. V gave up 3 bases and J gave up 6 bases, with 4 bases separating them. The CDR3 is 11 amino acids. Treatment here: roughly 20 received Ad26.COV2.S at low or high dose, single or two shots; roughly five received placebo; per-sample allocation not given. Samples were taken on day 63 after the first vaccine or placebo injection.

The chain links TRBV28 to TRBJ2-3; D unresolved. The TCR originated in a person aged 18-60 years who received the Ad26.COV2.S COVID-19 vaccine or a placebo. The material sequenced was peripheral blood, taken in a trial of Ad26.COV2.S vaccine versus placebo. The CDR3 coding sequence is TGTGCCAGCAGTTTTGTGGATACGCAGTATTTT. It yields the protein CASSFVDTQYF.